These 30 T cell receptor beta chains originate from one sample sequenced in a study of shared clonotypes between healthy human individuals. The repertoire was sequenced with immunoSEQ multiplex PCR; TCRdb's copy has only in-frame clones and lacks some. The sample lists some 2,100,000 clones; around 95% were seen once. What was sequenced was naive CD4+ T cells sorted from blood. Subset of the sample: CD45RA+ positively selected. These receptors came from a man aged 18 to 29 in good health.

The chain is built from TRBV2 and TRBJ2-3; possible D gene TRBD1, 5 bases. Trimming stripped 6 bases from V and 2 bases from J, with 12 bases between. The length of the CDR3 is 14 residues. Germline V CDR1 and CDR2: SNHLY, FYNNEI. The CDR3 is CASSRVFNTDTQYF. As DNA, the CDR3 is TGTGCCAGCAGCAGGGTTTTCAACACAGATACGCAGTATTTT.

The chain links TRBV19 to TRBJ1-5; perhaps TRBD1 as D (5 bases). Germline assignment: CDR1 LNHDA and CDR2 SQIVND (reference sequence). Trimming stripped 0 bases from V and 2 bases from J, with 14 bases between. This CDR3 contains 17 residues. DNA of the CDR3: TGTGCCAGTAGTATAGATCGGGGAGGGGAAGGCAATCAGCCCCAGCATTTT. Translated: CASSIDRGGEGNQPQHF.

The chain employs TRBV5-1 and TRBJ2-5; TRBD2 agrees at 9 bases. V gave up 4 bases and J gave up 2 bases; unmatched junction bases: 6. Germline V lookup: CDR1 SGHRS, CDR2 YFSETQ. This CDR3 has 15 amino acids. The CDR3 region has the DNA TGCGCCAGCAGCAGACGTACTAGCGGGCAAGAGACCCAGTACTTC. Translation: CASSRRTSGQETQYF.

The CDR3 here is CASSLIGVLGNQPQHF. The CDR3 DNA reads TGTGCCAGCAGCTTAATCGGGGTTTTAGGCAATCAGCCCCAGCATTTT. The chain has TRBV7-8 and TRBJ1-5; D unclear. CDR1 and CDR2 from the germline V gene are SGHVS and FQNEAQ. Deletions cut 2 bases from V and 2 bases from J, with 13 bases between. The CDR3 is made up of 16 amino acids.

V usage is TRBV7-9 and J usage is TRBJ2-5, with D possibly matching TRBD1 (6 bases). The V gene's germline CDR1 is SEHNR and CDR2 FQNEAQ (reference sequence). This CDR3 contains 14 residues. Trimming cost V 5 bases and J 5 bases, with 15 bases left between them. CDR3 bases: TGTGCCAGCAGCGTTATAGGGGGACGGGAGACCCAGTACTTC. This gives the protein CASSVIGGRETQYF.

This clone is a singleton in its sample. This chain links TRBV19 with TRBJ1-6; TRBD1 aligns across 8 bases. Germline V lookup: CDR1 LNHDA, CDR2 SQIVND (reference sequence). V was clipped by 6 bases and J by 7 bases; unmatched bases: 8. The CDR3 totals 15 residues. The CDR3 is CASRSTGVGNSPLHF. CDR3 coding DNA: TGTGCCAGTAGATCGACAGGGGTTGGAAATTCACCCCTCCACTTT.

The gene calls are TRBV5-5 and TRBJ2-1; no clear D gene. The ends were cut back, 1 base at V and 8 bases at J, with 7 bases in the middle. Germline V CDR1 and CDR2: SGHKS, YYEKEE (reference sequence). The CDR3 length is 12 residues. The CDR3 DNA reads TGTGCCAGCAGCTTGCTTGGGGATGAGCAGTTCTTC. Translating gives CASSLLGDEQFF.

The chain combines TRBV5-1 with TRBJ2-3, with no clear D. Trimming removed 0 bases from V and 2 bases from J, with 7 bases in between. The CDR3 runs to 14 residues. Germline V gene sequence: CDR1 SGHRS, CDR2 YFSETQ. CDR3 region: CASSLVGLTDTQYF. DNA of the CDR3: TGCGCCAGCAGCTTGGTCGGCCTCACAGATACGCAGTATTTT.

There are a few counts of this clone. The chain joins TRBV11-1 to TRBJ2-5; D perhaps matches TRBD2 (5 bases). The CDR3 length is 14 residues. The V end was cut by 5 bases, the J end by 1 base, with 11 bases between. Germline CDR1 SGHAT, CDR2 FQDESV (reference sequence). The DNA of the CDR3 is TGTGCCAGCAGCATTGAGGGCGGCCAAGAGACCCAGTACTTC. Translation: CASSIEGGQETQYF.

The chain is built from TRBV11-2 and TRBJ2-7; TRBD2 is a possible D gene (5 bases). Trimming took off 5 bases at V and 0 bases at J, with 14 bases between the two ends. CDR3 size: 15 residues. Germline CDR1 SGHAT, CDR2 FQNNGV. The CDR3 reads CASSPGSVSSYEQYF. Written as DNA, the CDR3 is TGTGCCAGCAGCCCGGGATCCGTAAGCTCCTACGAGCAGTACTTC.

CDR3 protein: CASSLMTGGDETQYF. DNA for the CDR3: TGCGCCAGCAGCTTGATGACAGGGGGCGACGAGACCCAGTACTTC. The chain recombines TRBV5-1 with TRBJ2-5, with 10 positions matching TRBD1. This CDR3 is built from 15 residues. The germline V gene has CDR1 SGHRS and CDR2 YFSETQ. V shed 1 base, J shed 5 bases, and the junction held 5 bases outside the gene matches.

The chain joins TRBV27 to TRBJ1-2; 7 bases map to TRBD1. CDR1 and CDR2 from the germline V gene are MNHEY and SMNVEV (reference sequence). The CDR3 runs to 13 residues. With 5 bases clipped from V and 6 bases from J, the junction kept 6 bases outside the gene matches. The CDR3 DNA reads TGTGCCAGCAGTCTAACAGGGGAGAATGGCTACACCTTC. It yields the protein CASSLTGENGYTF.

This clone was found once. This chain uses TRBV6-6 with TRBJ2-2; perhaps TRBD1 as D (5 bases). V lost 2 bases and J lost 7, with 8 bases in between. Germline CDR1 reads MNHNY; CDR2 reads SVGAGI (reference sequence). CDR3 length: 13 residues. The CDR3: CASSYTQGGELFF. In DNA form, the CDR3 reads TGTGCCAGCAGTTACACGCAGGGCGGGGAGCTGTTTTTT.

The chain joins TRBV9 to TRBJ1-4; D possibly corresponds to TRBD1 (5 bases). From germline, CDR1 is SGDLS and CDR2 YYNGEE. Trimming took 0 bases from V and 4 from J, leaving 10 bases between them. This CDR3 comprises 15 residues. The CDR3 spells CASSVGGSYNEKLFF. The CDR3 DNA follows: TGTGCCAGCAGCGTAGGGGGCAGTTATAATGAAAAACTGTTTTTT.

This clone has a single count. The gene calls are TRBV14 and TRBJ2-7, with 12 bases fitting TRBD2. Germline V gene lookup returns CDR1 SGHDN and CDR2 FVKESK. V lost 4 bases to trimming and J lost 6 bases; unmatched junction nucleotides: 7. The length of the CDR3 is 15 residues. CDR3 sequence: CASSPLAGGPREQYF. CDR3 DNA sequence: TGTGCCAGCAGCCCTCTAGCGGGGGGGCCCCGCGAGCAGTACTTC.

The V gene is TRBV5-4, the J gene TRBJ1-1, with D possibly being TRBD1 (6 bases). CDR1 is SGHNT and CDR2 is YYREEE in the germline V gene (reference sequence). This CDR3 comprises 15 residues. The V gene lost 3 bases and the J gene lost 5 bases, with 17 bases spanning the gap. CDR3 coding DNA: TGTGCCAGCAGCTCCGGGGGGGGGCGAAGAACTGAAGCTTTCTTT. It translates to CASSSGGGRRTEAFF.

The rearrangement links TRBV5-1 to TRBJ1-1; D may be TRBD1 (6 bases). In germline, CDR1 is SGHRS, CDR2 YFSETQ. This CDR3 has 16 residues. The V and J ends lost 0 bases and 0 bases respectively, with 12 bases between them. CDR3 protein: CASSLEGGPMNTEAFF. The CDR3, as DNA: TGCGCCAGCAGCTTGGAGGGGGGCCCCATGAACACTGAAGCTTTCTTT.

The DNA of the CDR3 is TGTGCCAGCAGTGAAGCCCTCGCGACAGGGTCCTCTGGGGCCAACGTCCTGACTTTC. Its protein is CASSEALATGSSGANVLTF. V and J are TRBV6-1 and TRBJ2-6, with 7 bases aligning to TRBD1. CDR1 and CDR2 from the germline V gene are MNHNS and SASEGT. CDR3 length: 19 residues. The V segment lost 0 bases and the J segment 0 bases; nucleotides outside the gene matches: 8.

This chain joins TRBV2 and TRBJ1-6; D unresolved. CDR1 and CDR2 from the germline V gene are SNHLY and FYNNEI. V was trimmed by 4 bases and J by 5 bases, leaving 6 bases between them. The CDR3 loop spans 13 amino acids. Written as DNA, the CDR3 is TGTGCCAGCAGTGCTGGGAATAATTCACCCCTCCACTTT. This gives the protein CASSAGNNSPLHF. The full variable domain, rest sourced from reference TRBV2 and TRBJ1-6, is EPEVTQTPSHQVTQMGQEVILRCVPISNHLYFYWYRQILGQKVEFLVSFYNNEISEKSEIFDDQFSVERPDGSNFTLKIRSTKLEDSAMYFCASSAGNNSPLHFGNGTRLTVT.

V usage is TRBV5-1 and J usage is TRBJ2-7; D is unclear. The CDR3 contains 13 residues. The germline V and J ends were trimmed by 5 bases and 4 bases, with 13 bases remaining between them. In germline, CDR1 is SGHRS, CDR2 YFSETQ. The CDR3 coding sequence is TGCGCCAGCAGAGTTGCTGTGGGTTACGAGCAGTACTTC. Its translation: CASRVAVGYEQYF.

The V call is TRBV10-3, the J call TRBJ1-6; 8 bases agree with TRBD1. There are 18 residues in the CDR3. In germline, CDR1 is ENHRY, CDR2 SYGVKD. V lost 6 bases to trimming and J lost 0 bases; unmatched junction nucleotides: 10. DNA of the CDR3: TGTGCCATCAGAGGGGAGGACAGGGCGAGCTCCTATAATTCACCCCTCCACTTT. The encoded protein is CAIRGEDRASSYNSPLHF.

The V call is TRBV5-1, the J call TRBJ2-4; D may correspond to TRBD1 or TRBD2 (6 bases each). This CDR3 has 16 residues. Germline V gives CDR1 SGHRS, CDR2 YFSETQ. Trimming removed 4 bases from V and 2 bases from J, with 16 bases in between. CDR3 DNA: TGCGCCAGCAGCCCCGAGGGGGGCCTTTCCAAAAACATTCAGTACTTC. Amino acid sequence: CASSPEGGLSKNIQYF.

V is TRBV9 and J is TRBJ2-7; D not certain. CDR3 length: 14 amino acids. V gave up 6 bases and J gave up 6 bases, with 19 bases separating them. Germline V gene sequence: CDR1 SGDLS, CDR2 YYNGEE. The CDR3, as DNA: TGTGCCAGCACCTCGGACGGTGGGTACGGCGAGCAGTACTTC. Amino acids: CASTSDGGYGEQYF.

The chain couples TRBV10-3 to TRBJ1-4; TRBD1 is a possible D gene (5 bases). The CDR3 spans 15 residues. V dropped 5 bases and J dropped 3 bases, with 13 bases sitting between them. Germline-derived CDR1 and CDR2 are ENHRY and SYGVKD. The CDR3 spells CAISPGRGSNEKLFF. CDR3 DNA: TGTGCCATCAGTCCTGGTCGGGGGTCTAATGAAAAACTGTTTTTT.

This clone was counted a few times. This chain uses TRBV30 with TRBJ2-5; the match to TRBD1 covers 9 bases. CDR3 length: 14 amino acids. CDR1 GTSNPN and CDR2 SVGIG come from the germline V gene (reference sequence). V lost 5 bases, J lost 5 bases, and 9 bases stayed unmatched. CDR3 sequence reads: CAWGPGQGLETQYF. In DNA, the CDR3 is TGTGCCTGGGGACCGGGACAGGGACTCGAGACCCAGTACTTC.

The chain combines TRBV10-1 with TRBJ1-5; D gene ambiguous. CDR1 WNHNN and CDR2 SYGVQD come from the germline V gene (reference sequence). V shed 2 bases and J shed 2 bases, with 7 bases lying between them. The CDR3 length is 14 residues. The CDR3 reads CASSEGGGNQPQHF. The CDR3 DNA follows: TGCGCCAGCAGTGAGGGAGGAGGCAATCAGCCCCAGCATTTT.

This rearrangement joins TRBV7-9 to TRBJ2-3; the D gene is possibly TRBD1 (9 bases). Germline values: CDR1 SEHNR, CDR2 FQNEAQ (reference sequence). The V gene lost 4 bases and the J gene lost 3 bases, with 17 bases spanning the gap. CDR3 length: 16 residues. This CDR3 reads CASSYRGREVTDTQYF. The DNA for the CDR3 is TGTGCCAGCAGCTACAGGGGGCGGGAGGTGACAGATACGCAGTATTTT.

The rearrangement links TRBV5-1 to TRBJ2-2; the D gene could be TRBD1 or TRBD2 (5 bases each). V lost 6 bases and J 0 bases, leaving 12 bases between the germline ends. The CDR3 is 15 residues long. Looked up from germline, CDR1 is SGHRS and CDR2 is YFSETQ. For the CDR3, the DNA is TGCGCCAGCACCCCGGGACGGACGAACACCGGGGAGCTGTTTTTT. Protein product: CASTPGRTNTGELFF.

The chain has TRBV25-1 and TRBJ2-3; D might be TRBD1 or TRBD2, each matching 5 bases. Germline V CDR1 and CDR2: MGHDK, SYGVNS. V lost 6 bases, J lost 5 bases, and 6 bases lay in between. This CDR3 is built from 11 residues. Here the CDR3 reads CASRGVDTQYF. The CDR3 DNA reads as TGTGCCAGCAGGGGGGTAGATACGCAGTATTTT.

The rearrangement joins TRBV7-2 to TRBJ2-5, with 7 nucleotides matching TRBD2. Losses at the gene ends were 0 bases for V and 5 bases for J; bases not matched to a gene: 6. This CDR3 has 15 residues. Per germline, CDR1 SGHTA and CDR2 FQGNSA. The chain's CDR3 is CASSLALTSVETQYF. The CDR3 DNA follows: TGTGCCAGCAGCTTAGCGTTAACTAGCGTTGAGACCCAGTACTTC.